This T cell receptor (beta chain) was documented in a study of control samples from healthy donors and cancer patients. Repertoires were generated with immunoSEQ multiplex PCR, while TCRdb's copy carries only in-frame clones and drops some. The sample includes 150,000 to 200,000 clones, around 91% of them seen just once. The V end was cut by 7 bases, the J end by 2 bases, with 17 bases between. This CDR3 is 15 amino acids long. Looked up from germline, CDR1 is MNHEY and CDR2 is SVGAGI. The receptor was isolated from a woman in her forties or fifties in good health. The J gene is TRBJ1-2, the V gene TRBV6-5; D call uncertain. The specimen sequenced was blood. In DNA form, the CDR3 reads TGTGCCAGCACCCCCGAGACAACCCCCAACTATGGCTACACCTTC. This translates into CASTPETTPNYGYTF.